The rows below give T cell receptor beta chains drawn from one sample of a study of radiotherapy plus CTLA-4 blockade in lung cancer. The data were produced by immunoSEQ multiplex PCR, yet TCRdb's version contains in-frame clones alone and is incomplete. The sample lists almost 55,000 clones, 79% occurring once. Sequenced material: peripheral blood, taken from a patient treated with radiotherapy plus ipilimumab. The origin of the receptors is a human donor with non-small cell lung cancer who had a partial response to radiotherapy plus ipilimumab. Both conserved end residues are part of each CDR3. The order of the fields is V gene, D gene, clone size, J gene, CDR3 DNA, CDR3 protein. D genes are given only for firm matches. Size is stated for part of the rows, as once, few or many counts, or as a class when the clone is expanded.

v_call: TRBV5-8; d_call: TRBD2; clone_size: .; j_call: TRBJ2-3; cdr3_nt: TGTGCCAGCAGCTTGCACGGACTAGCGGGGGCGGATACGCAGTATTTT; cdr3_aa: CASSLHGLAGADTQYF
v_call: TRBV6-1; d_call: TRBD1; clone_size: .; j_call: TRBJ1-5; cdr3_nt: TGTGCCAGCAGTGGAGACAGGGGGTATCAGCCCCAGCATTTT; cdr3_aa: CASSGDRGYQPQHF
v_call: TRBV7-3; d_call: .; clone_size: .; j_call: TRBJ2-7; cdr3_nt: TGTGCCAGCAGCTTAATGTCCGGGGGTACCCACGAGCAGTACTTC; cdr3_aa: CASSLMSGGTHEQYF
v_call: TRBV5-4; d_call: .; clone_size: once; j_call: TRBJ1-2; cdr3_nt: TGTGCCAGCAGCTTGGACAGTATAGGTGGCTACACCTTC; cdr3_aa: CASSLDSIGGYTF
v_call: TRBV5-1; d_call: .; clone_size: .; j_call: TRBJ2-5; cdr3_nt: TGCGCCAGCAGCTTGGCCCCTGGAGGGGCGATCCAAGAGACCCAGTACTTC; cdr3_aa: CASSLAPGGAIQETQYF
v_call: TRBV4-1; d_call: TRBD2; clone_size: .; j_call: TRBJ2-7; cdr3_nt: TGCGCCAGCAGCCATGTTGGGCTAGCGGTTACCTACGAGCAGTACTTC; cdr3_aa: CASSHVGLAVTYEQYF
v_call: TRBV7-2; d_call: TRBD2; clone_size: once; j_call: TRBJ2-5; cdr3_nt: TGTGCCAGCAGCTCCGGGGCTAGCGGGGGGGTAGGTGAGACCCAGTACTTC; cdr3_aa: CASSSGASGGVGETQYF
v_call: TRBV19; d_call: .; clone_size: once; j_call: TRBJ1-2; cdr3_nt: TGTGCCAGTATTGGGACGGCCGGGGGCTATGGCTACACCTTC; cdr3_aa: CASIGTAGGYGYTF
v_call: TRBV5-1; d_call: .; clone_size: .; j_call: TRBJ2-7; cdr3_nt: TGCGCCAGCAGCATAGGGGCCGATTCCTACGAGCAGTACTTC; cdr3_aa: CASSIGADSYEQYF
v_call: TRBV29-1; d_call: TRBD2; clone_size: .; j_call: TRBJ2-2; cdr3_nt: TGCAGCGTTGCGGAGCGGGGGGCCGGGGAGCTGTTTTTT; cdr3_aa: CSVAERGAGELFF
v_call: TRBV11-2; d_call: .; clone_size: .; j_call: TRBJ2-7; cdr3_nt: TGCGCCAGCCGCGGCGAGGGGGTAAACGAGCAGTACTTC; cdr3_aa: CASRGEGVNEQYF
v_call: TRBV19; d_call: TRBD1; clone_size: many; j_call: TRBJ1-2; cdr3_nt: TGTGCCAGTAGTGTTGGGACAGGGGTTGGCTACACCTTC; cdr3_aa: CASSVGTGVGYTF
v_call: TRBV9; d_call: TRBD1; clone_size: .; j_call: TRBJ1-4; cdr3_nt: TGTGCCAGCAGCCCCACGGACAGGGGTGAAAAACTGTTTTTT; cdr3_aa: CASSPTDRGEKLFF
v_call: TRBV5-1; d_call: .; clone_size: once; j_call: TRBJ2-5; cdr3_nt: TGCGCCAGCAGCTTGGACTGGGGGCCAGAGACCCAGTACTTC; cdr3_aa: CASSLDWGPETQYF
v_call: TRBV10-3; d_call: TRBD1; clone_size: .; j_call: TRBJ2-2; cdr3_nt: TGTGCCATCAGTGACCAGCCTAACAGGGGGCGTAAGAACCGGGGAGCTGTTTTT; cdr3_aa: CAISDQPNRGRKNRGAVF
v_call: TRBV18; d_call: TRBD1; clone_size: .; j_call: TRBJ1-5; cdr3_nt: TGTGCCAGCTCTTCCGGGACAGGGAATCAGCCCCAGCATTTT; cdr3_aa: CASSSGTGNQPQHF
v_call: TRBV7-2; d_call: TRBD1; clone_size: .; j_call: TRBJ1-4; cdr3_nt: TGTGCCAGCAGCTTAGGGAGAAACAGGGACAGTAATGAAAAACTGTTTTTT; cdr3_aa: CASSLGRNRDSNEKLFF
v_call: TRBV10-3; d_call: TRBD1; clone_size: few; j_call: TRBJ1-2; cdr3_nt: TGTGCCATCAGGCGGGACAGGAGAAACTATGGCTACACCTTC; cdr3_aa: CAIRRDRRNYGYTF
v_call: TRBV19; d_call: TRBD1; clone_size: .; j_call: TRBJ1-5; cdr3_nt: TGTGCCACGGACAGGGGGTTAGGCAATCAGCCCCAGCATTTT; cdr3_aa: CATDRGLGNQPQHF
v_call: TRBV12-5; d_call: TRBD1; clone_size: few; j_call: TRBJ2-7; cdr3_nt: TGTGCTAGTGGTTGGGACAGGGCCTACGAGCAGTACTTC; cdr3_aa: CASGWDRAYEQYF
v_call: TRBV4-3; d_call: TRBD1; clone_size: .; j_call: TRBJ1-6; cdr3_nt: TGCGCCAGCAGCCAGTGGTGGGACAGGGGGCCTCATTCACCCCTCCACTTT; cdr3_aa: CASSQWWDRGPHSPLHF
v_call: TRBV19; d_call: .; clone_size: .; j_call: TRBJ1-5; cdr3_nt: TGTGCCAGTAGTATCCTCTCAGGGGCGAGGAGTAGCAATCAGCCCCAGCATTTT; cdr3_aa: CASSILSGARSSNQPQHF